These 10 T cell receptor beta chains share one sample of origin, sequenced in a study of Ad26.COV2.S vaccination and SARS-CoV-2 variants. Some clones are missing from TCRdb's copy, which holds only in-frame ones; the method was immunoSEQ multiplex PCR. Of a few hundred thousand clones in the sample, about 90% are singletons; the top ten hold roughly 4.3%. The treatment is: roughly 20 received Ad26.COV2.S at low or high dose, single or two shots; 5 received placebo; per-sample allocation not given. Samples analyzed were those drawn on day 63 after the first vaccine or placebo injection. The sample consisted of peripheral blood, taken in a trial of Ad26.COV2.S vaccine versus placebo. The receptors here all came from a person between 18 and 59 years old who received the Ad26.COV2.S COVID-19 vaccine or a placebo.

A remark on this clone: A junction boundary mismatches the germline segment, possibly from a read error. V gene TRBV4-2 combines with J gene TRBJ2-1, with D perhaps matching TRBD1 (6 bases). The CDR3 consists of 17 residues. Per the germline V gene, CDR1 is LGHNA and CDR2 is YNFKEQ. This CDR3 is CASSQDLRAGVILNPVF. CDR3 in DNA: TGTGCCAGCAGCCAAGATCTTAGGGCAGGGGTAATCCTCAATCCGGTCTTC.

This clone was counted between two and nine times. This chain connects TRBV10-3 to TRBJ1-6, with D possibly being TRBD1 (5 bases). This CDR3 spans 14 amino acids. Germline V gene lookup returns CDR1 ENHRY and CDR2 SYGVKD. V dropped 4 bases and J dropped 10 bases, with 14 bases sitting between them. Written as DNA, the CDR3 is TGTGCCATCAGTGGAGGGGATTTGGGGTCACCCCTCCACTTT. Encoded protein: CAISGGDLGSPLHF.

V gene TRBV27 combines with J gene TRBJ2-1, with D possibly being TRBD2 (6 bases). V was clipped by 5 bases and J by 6 bases, with 17 bases between them. CDR3 length equals 15 residues. Per germline, CDR1 MNHEY and CDR2 SMNVEV (reference sequence). CDR3 sequence: CASSPGGTLGNEQFF. The CDR3 coding sequence is TGTGCCAGCAGTCCCGGAGGGACCTTGGGCAATGAGCAGTTCTTC.

This chain joins TRBV4-3 and TRBJ2-2; D may be TRBD1 or TRBD2 (6 bases each). The CDR3 contains 15 residues. Trimming stripped 3 bases from V and 1 base from J, with 9 bases between. CDR1 is LGHNA and CDR2 is YSLEER in the germline V gene. This CDR3 is CASSHEGGNTGELFF. DNA for the CDR3: TGCGCCAGCAGCCATGAGGGGGGGAACACCGGGGAGCTGTTTTTT.

The gene calls are TRBV9 and TRBJ2-3; 7 bases are shared with TRBD1. The germline CDR1 and CDR2 sequences are SGDLS and YYNGEE. This CDR3 is built from 15 residues. J lost 9 bases, V lost 3 bases, and 13 bases had no gene match. Here the CDR3 DNA reads TGTGCCAGCAGCGGGAATCGGGACAGCTATCAGACGCAGTATTTT. Its protein product is CASSGNRDSYQTQYF.

J is TRBJ1-2 and V is TRBV12-5; 9 bases agree with TRBD1. Germline loops: CDR1 LGHNT, CDR2 FRNRAP. Germline trimming cut 5 bases from V and 8 bases from J; bases unmatched to any gene: 6. The CDR3 totals 13 residues. The CDR3 is CASGPGTGIGYTF. Written as DNA, the CDR3 is TGTGCTAGTGGTCCCGGGACAGGGATAGGCTACACCTTC.

V is TRBV4-1 and J is TRBJ1-2; no firm D call. The CDR3 is 15 residues long. The V end lost 0 bases, the J end lost 2 bases, and 10 bases lay between the germline ends. Germline V gene lookup returns CDR1 MGHRA and CDR2 YSYEKL. The CDR3 coding sequence is TGCGCCAGCAGCCAAGATAGGCCCCAGAACTATGGCTACACCTTC. Protein: CASSQDRPQNYGYTF.

This clone occurred a few times. The chain joins TRBV19 to TRBJ2-7; no clear D. This CDR3 is 13 amino acids long. CDR1 and CDR2 from the germline V gene are LNHDA and SQIVND (reference sequence). Trimming removed 5 bases at V and 2 bases at J, with 10 bases between. CDR3 DNA: TGTGCCAGTAGTCCCACAAGGGCCTACGAGCAGTACTTC. It specifies CASSPTRAYEQYF. The variable domain in full, completed from reference TRBV19 and TRBJ2-7, reads DGGITQSPKYLFRKEGQNVTLSCEQNLNHDAMYWYRQDPGQGLRLIYYSQIVNDFQKGDIAEGYSVSREKKESFPLTVTSAQKNPTAFYLCASSPTRAYEQYFGPGTRLTVT.

The chain joins TRBV9 to TRBJ1-2; a weak D match, TRBD1 (6 bases). CDR3 length: 15 residues. Trimming took 0 bases from V and 5 from J, leaving 14 bases between them. Looked up from germline, CDR1 is SGDLS and CDR2 is YYNGEE. CDR3 bases: TGTGCCAGCAGCGTAGATCCCCAGGGGCAATATGGCTACACCTTC. Its translation is CASSVDPQGQYGYTF.

The rearrangement links TRBV18 to TRBJ2-5; the D is unclear. V lost 3 bases, J lost 4 bases, and 9 bases lay in between. CDR3 length equals 13 residues. From germline, CDR1 is KGHSH and CDR2 LQKENI. CDR3: CASSPGSAETQYF. The CDR3 coding sequence is TGTGCCAGCTCACCTGGCAGCGCAGAGACCCAGTACTTC. The whole variable domain, filled in from reference TRBV18 and TRBJ2-5, reads NAGVMQNPRHLVRRRGQEARLRCSPMKGHSHVYWYRQLPEEGLKFMVYLQKENIIDESGMPKERFSAEFPKEGPSILRIQQVVRGDSAAYFCASSPGSAETQYFGPGTRLLVL.